What follows describes a single TCR beta chain. Its specificity is not known. The data were taken from a study of shared clonotypes between healthy human individuals. Study summary: Used for every donor were three CD4 naive, three CD4 memory, two CD8 naive and one CD8 memory plate.

CDR3 size: 16 residues. Trimming took off 0 bases at V and 5 bases at J, with 16 bases between the two ends. Germline V CDR1 and CDR2: MGHRA, YSYEKL. Broader study findings: Sorted-subset sequencing, rarefaction showed, was incomplete despite large depth.

Produced via immunoSEQ multiplex PCR; TCRdb's table is partial and in-frame only. The sample carries about 2.3 million clones, 85% to 95% recorded once. This TCR was sampled from a young man in good health. Some clones in this sample may be carry-over from other donors' samples. This chain uses TRBV4-1 with TRBJ2-5; a possible D gene is TRBD2 (6 bases). The sequenced material came from naive CD4+ T cells from PBMCs. The subset is: CD45RA+ positively selected. The CDR3 loop is CASSQDPGTGGETQYF. The CDR3 DNA follows: TGCGCCAGCAGCCAAGATCCCGGGACTGGCGGTGAGACCCAGTACTTC.